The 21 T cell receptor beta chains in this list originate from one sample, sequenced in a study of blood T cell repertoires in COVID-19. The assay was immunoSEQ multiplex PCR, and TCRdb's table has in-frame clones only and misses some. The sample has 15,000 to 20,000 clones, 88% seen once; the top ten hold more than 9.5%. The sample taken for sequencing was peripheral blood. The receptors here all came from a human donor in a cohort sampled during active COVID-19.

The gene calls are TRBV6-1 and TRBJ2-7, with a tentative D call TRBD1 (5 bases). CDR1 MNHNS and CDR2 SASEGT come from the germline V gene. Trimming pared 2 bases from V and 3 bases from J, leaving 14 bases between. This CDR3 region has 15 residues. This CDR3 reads CASSESPNRSYEQYF. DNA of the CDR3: TGTGCCAGCAGTGAATCGCCGAACAGGAGCTACGAGCAGTACTTC.

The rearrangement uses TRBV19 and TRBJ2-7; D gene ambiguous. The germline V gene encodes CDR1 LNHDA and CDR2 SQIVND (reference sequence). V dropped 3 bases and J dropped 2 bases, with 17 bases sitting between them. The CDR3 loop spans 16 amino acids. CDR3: CASSMKLRGSPYEQYF. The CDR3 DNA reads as TGTGCCAGTAGTATGAAGCTTCGAGGTTCTCCCTACGAGCAGTACTTC.

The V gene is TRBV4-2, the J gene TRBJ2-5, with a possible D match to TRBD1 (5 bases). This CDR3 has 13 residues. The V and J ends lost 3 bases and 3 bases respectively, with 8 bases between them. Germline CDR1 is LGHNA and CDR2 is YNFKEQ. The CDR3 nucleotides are TGTGCCAGCAGCCACAGGGCCAAAGAGACCCAGTACTTC. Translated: CASSHRAKETQYF.

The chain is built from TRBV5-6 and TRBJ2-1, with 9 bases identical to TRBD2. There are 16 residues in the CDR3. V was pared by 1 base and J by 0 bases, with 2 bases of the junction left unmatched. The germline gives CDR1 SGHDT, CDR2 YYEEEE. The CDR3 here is CASSLRRGGSYNEQFF. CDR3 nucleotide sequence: TGTGCCAGCAGCTTGAGGCGGGGGGGCTCCTACAATGAGCAGTTCTTC.

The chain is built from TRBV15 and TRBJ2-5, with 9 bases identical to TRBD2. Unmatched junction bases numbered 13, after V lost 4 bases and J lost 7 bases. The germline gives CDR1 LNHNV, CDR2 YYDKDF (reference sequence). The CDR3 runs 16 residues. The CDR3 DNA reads TGTGCCACCAGCATCCGATCTCCGGGACTAGCAGGGACCCAGTACTTC. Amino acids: CATSIRSPGLAGTQYF.

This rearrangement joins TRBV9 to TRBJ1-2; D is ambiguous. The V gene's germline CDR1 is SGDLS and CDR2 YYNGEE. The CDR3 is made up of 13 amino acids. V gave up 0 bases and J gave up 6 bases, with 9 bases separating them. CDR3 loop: CASSVAHYHGYTF. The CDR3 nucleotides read TGTGCCAGCAGCGTAGCCCACTACCATGGCTACACCTTC.

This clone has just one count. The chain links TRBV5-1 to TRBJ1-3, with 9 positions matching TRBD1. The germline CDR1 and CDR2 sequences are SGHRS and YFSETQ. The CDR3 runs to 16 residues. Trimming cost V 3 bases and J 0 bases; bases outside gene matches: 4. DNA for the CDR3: TGCGCCAGCAGCTACGGACAGGGGAGCTCTGGAAACACCATATATTTT. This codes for CASSYGQGSSGNTIYF.

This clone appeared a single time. The CDR3 sequence is CASSAGGRANEQFF. Written as DNA, the CDR3 is TGTGCCAGCAGCGCCGGGGGGAGGGCCAATGAGCAGTTCTTC. The chain employs TRBV9 and TRBJ2-1; 7 bases agree with TRBD2. Germline V gene sequence: CDR1 SGDLS, CDR2 YYNGEE. The CDR3 runs 14 residues. V was clipped by 3 bases and J by 6 bases; unmatched bases: 6.

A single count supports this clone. CDR3 loop: CASSPDRGNYNEQFF. In DNA form, the CDR3 reads TGCGCCAGCAGCCCGGACAGGGGGAACTACAATGAGCAGTTCTTC. The V gene is TRBV5-1, the J gene TRBJ2-1; 10 nucleotides align to TRBD1. In germline, CDR1 is SGHRS, CDR2 YFSETQ. Losses at the gene ends were 4 bases for V and 3 bases for J; bases not matched to a gene: 4. This CDR3 has 15 amino acids.

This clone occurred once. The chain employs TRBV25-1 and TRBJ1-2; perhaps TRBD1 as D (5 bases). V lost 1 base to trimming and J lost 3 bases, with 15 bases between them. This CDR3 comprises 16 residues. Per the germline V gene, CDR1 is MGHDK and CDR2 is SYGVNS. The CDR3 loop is CASSESGAGRHYGYTF. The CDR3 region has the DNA TGTGCCAGCAGTGAATCTGGGGCGGGGAGGCACTATGGCTACACCTTC.

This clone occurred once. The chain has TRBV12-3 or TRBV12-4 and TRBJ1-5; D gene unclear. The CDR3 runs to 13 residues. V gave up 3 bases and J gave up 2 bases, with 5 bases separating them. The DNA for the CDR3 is TGTGCCAGCAGTTTGCGGGGCAATCAGCCCCAGCATTTT. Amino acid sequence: CASSLRGNQPQHF.

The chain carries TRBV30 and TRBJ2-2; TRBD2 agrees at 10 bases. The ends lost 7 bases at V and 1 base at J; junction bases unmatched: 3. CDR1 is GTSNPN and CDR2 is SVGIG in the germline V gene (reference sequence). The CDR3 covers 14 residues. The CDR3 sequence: CAYRLAGNTGELFF. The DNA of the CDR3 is TGTGCCTACCGACTAGCGGGGAACACCGGGGAGCTGTTTTTT.

The CDR3 spells CASSELWGQGPGELFF. Written as DNA, the CDR3 is TGTGCCAGCAGTGAGTTGTGGGGACAGGGCCCCGGGGAGCTGTTTTTT. The chain uses TRBV2 and TRBJ2-2; 9 bases are shared with TRBD1. The CDR3 totals 16 residues. Germline CDR1 and CDR2: SNHLY and FYNNEI. The V segment lost 3 bases and the J segment 6 bases; nucleotides outside the gene matches: 8.

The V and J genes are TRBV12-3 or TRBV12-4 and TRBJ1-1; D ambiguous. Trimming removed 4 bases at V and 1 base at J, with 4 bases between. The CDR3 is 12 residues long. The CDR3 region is CASSSGNTEAFF. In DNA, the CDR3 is TGTGCCAGCAGTTCCGGGAACACTGAAGCTTTCTTT.

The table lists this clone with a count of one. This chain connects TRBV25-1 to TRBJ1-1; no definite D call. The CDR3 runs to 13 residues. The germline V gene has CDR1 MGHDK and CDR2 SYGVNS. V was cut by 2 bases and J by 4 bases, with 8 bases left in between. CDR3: CASSELTTTEAFF. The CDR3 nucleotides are TGTGCCAGCAGTGAACTGACAACCACTGAAGCTTTCTTT.

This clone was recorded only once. CDR3 sequence: CASSTRTGEYQETQYF. The CDR3 DNA reads TGTGCCAGCAGCACCAGAACAGGGGAATACCAAGAGACCCAGTACTTC. The chain combines TRBV11-1 with TRBJ2-5; TRBD1 agrees at 7 bases. CDR1 is SGHAT and CDR2 is FQDESV in the germline V gene (reference sequence). V lost 5 bases to trimming and J lost 0 bases; unmatched junction nucleotides: 9. This CDR3 spans 16 amino acids.

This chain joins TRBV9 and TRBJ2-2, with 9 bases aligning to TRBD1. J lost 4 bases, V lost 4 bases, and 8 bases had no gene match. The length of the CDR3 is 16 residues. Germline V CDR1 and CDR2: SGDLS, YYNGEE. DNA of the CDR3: TGTGCCAGCAGCCTCACAGGGGGCGCGACCACCGGGGAGCTGTTTTTT. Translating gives CASSLTGGATTGELFF. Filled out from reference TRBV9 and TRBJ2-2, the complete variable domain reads DSGVTQTPKHLITATGQRVTLRCSPRSGDLSVYWYQQSLDQGLQFLIQYYNGEERAKGNILERFSAQQFPDLHSELNLSSLELGDSALYFCASSLTGGATTGELFFGEGSRLTVL.

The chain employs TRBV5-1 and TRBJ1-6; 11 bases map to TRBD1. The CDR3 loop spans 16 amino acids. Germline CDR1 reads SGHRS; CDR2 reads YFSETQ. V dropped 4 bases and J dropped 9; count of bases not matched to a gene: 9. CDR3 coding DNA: TGCGCCAGCAGCGCTCGGACAGGGGGCGACGGTTCACCCCTCCACTTT. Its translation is CASSARTGGDGSPLHF. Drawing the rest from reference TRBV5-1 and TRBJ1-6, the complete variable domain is KAGVTQTPRYLIKTRGQQVTLSCSPISGHRSVSWYQQTPGQGLQFLFEYFSETQRNKGNFPGRFSGRQFSNSRSEMNVSTLELGDSALYLCASSARTGGDGSPLHFGNGTRLTVT.

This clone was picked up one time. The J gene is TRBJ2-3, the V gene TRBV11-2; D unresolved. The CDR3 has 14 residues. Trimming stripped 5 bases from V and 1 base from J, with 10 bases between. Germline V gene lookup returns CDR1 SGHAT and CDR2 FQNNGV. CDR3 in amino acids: CASSPTRGTDTQYF. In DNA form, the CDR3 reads TGTGCCAGCAGCCCTACCCGGGGCACAGATACGCAGTATTTT.

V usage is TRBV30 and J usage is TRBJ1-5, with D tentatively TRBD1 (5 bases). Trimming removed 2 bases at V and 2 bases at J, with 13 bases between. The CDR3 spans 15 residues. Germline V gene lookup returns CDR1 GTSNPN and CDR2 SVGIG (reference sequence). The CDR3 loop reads CAWSRGTSGNQPQHF. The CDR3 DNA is TGTGCCTGGAGTCGGGGGACCTCCGGCAATCAGCCCCAGCATTTT.

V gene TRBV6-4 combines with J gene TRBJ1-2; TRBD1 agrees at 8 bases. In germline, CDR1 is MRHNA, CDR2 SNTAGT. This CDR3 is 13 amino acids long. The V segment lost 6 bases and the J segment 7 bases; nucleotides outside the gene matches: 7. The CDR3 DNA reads TGTGCCAGCAGCGCCGACAGGGGAGTTGGCTACACCTTC. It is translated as CASSADRGVGYTF.